The clone carrying this T cell receptor (beta chain) has a count of ten or more. This entry comes from a study of T cells in Graves' hyperthyroidism and ophthalmopathy. Patients aged 18 to 65 had newly diagnosed hyperthyroidism that had lasted under 2 months. Blood was sampled at initial diagnosis of hyperthyroidism, prior to onset of any ophthalmopathy symptoms. The source of the PBMCs was around 10 ml of fresh peripheral blood. After removal of 5 bases from V and 10 bases from J, the junction contained 16 bases not matched to a gene. CDR1 is SGHTA and CDR2 is FQGNSA in the germline V gene. CDR3 length equals 16 residues. The TCR beta CDR3 regions underwent amplification using RNA transcripts as the source. RT-PCR in the first round (using the HTBI primer set) targeted the TCR CDR3. TCRdb called the multiplex PCR reads again in MiXCR, with one record for every CDR3 protein. The table lists some 300,000 distinct CDR3 sequences, approximately 12% of them singletons.

Sequenced input: blood. This chain uses TRBV7-2 with TRBJ1-1, with 10 bases identical to TRBD1. The clonotype was recovered from a woman aged 30 to 39 with Graves' hyperthyroidism that later progressed to Graves' ophthalmopathy. The CDR3 spells CASSLNPTGGVNRAFF. In DNA form, the CDR3 reads TGTGCCAGCAGCCTAAACCCGACAGGGGGCGTAAATAGAGCTTTCTTT.